Below are 18 T cell receptor beta chains sequenced from a single sample in a study of beta chain features in type 1 diabetes. Expressed TCRB transcripts were sequenced because the isolated RNA had all been reverse transcribed beforehand. Assay: immunoSEQ multiplex PCR; the TCRdb copy retains only in-frame clones and omits some. The data contain under 300,000 clones, 14% of them seen just once; the ten biggest clones take up roughly 0.02%. Study conclusions and caveats: Type 1 diabetes patients showed a moderate but significant shortening of TCRB CDR3s in all four CD4+ subsets.

Which antigens these TCRs recognize remains unknown. Material: naive CD4+ T cells from blood. Receptor source: a young man with type 1 diabetes.

This chain connects TRBV5-6 to TRBJ2-7, with TRBD2 as a possible D gene (6 bases). CDR3 length: 13 residues. Germline CDR1 SGHDT, CDR2 YYEEEE. Trimming took off 0 bases at V and 6 bases at J, with 10 bases between the two ends. The CDR3 nucleotides read TGTGCCAGCAGCTTGGGTCACGGGGGCGAGCAGTACTTC. This gives the protein CASSLGHGGEQYF.

The rearrangement links TRBV6-1 to TRBJ2-7; the match to TRBD1 covers 7 bases. The CDR3 runs to 14 residues. The germline CDR1 and CDR2 sequences are MNHNS and SASEGT. Trimming cost V 1 base and J 6 bases; bases outside gene matches: 6. CDR3 coding DNA: TGTGCCAGCAGTGAAGAAACAGGGGTGGTCGAGCAGTACTTC. This encodes CASSEETGVVEQYF.

This clone was detected a few times. The chain links TRBV13 to TRBJ1-2; 10 bases are a match to TRBD1. The CDR3 has 16 amino acids. The V gene end was trimmed by 6 bases and the J gene end by 4 bases; junction bases not matched to a gene: 11. Germline CDR1 PRHDT, CDR2 FYEKMQ (reference sequence). Written as DNA, the CDR3 is TGTGCCAGCAGACGAGCCGGGACAGGGGTTTTCTATGGCTACACCTTC. The encoded protein is CASRRAGTGVFYGYTF. The full variable domain, its missing parts supplied by reference TRBV13 and TRBJ1-2, is AAGVIQSPRHLIKEKRETATLKCYPIPRHDTVYWYQQGPGQDPQFLISFYEKMQSDKGSIPDRFSAQQFSDYHSELNMSSLELGDSALYFCASRRAGTGVFYGYTFGSGTRLTVV.

This clone was counted a few times. The chain is built from TRBV18 and TRBJ2-7; TRBD2 aligns across 7 bases. V shed 2 bases and J 0 bases; nucleotides not matched to a gene: 4. CDR1 and CDR2 from the germline V gene are KGHSH and LQKENI. This CDR3 contains 15 residues. The CDR3 DNA follows: TGTGCCAGCTCACCAGGGAGGGCGACCTCCTACGAGCAGTACTTC. It codes for CASSPGRATSYEQYF.

This clone was seen a few times. In DNA form, the CDR3 reads TGTGCCAGTAGCCGTACTAGCGGGAAGGACTACGAGCAGTACTTC. This translates into CASSRTSGKDYEQYF. This chain uses TRBV19 with TRBJ2-7; TRBD2 matches at 10 bases. The junction had 8 bases not matched to a gene; V was cut back by 6 bases and J by 3 bases. The V gene's germline CDR1 is LNHDA and CDR2 SQIVND (reference sequence). The length of the CDR3 is 15 residues.

In its sample, this clone was seen a few times. The sample contains more than one DNA sequence encoding this CDR3. V and J are TRBV5-1 and TRBJ2-5; possible D gene TRBD1, 5 bases. Germline loops: CDR1 SGHRS, CDR2 YFSETQ. CDR3 length: 13 residues. Trimming removed 2 bases from V and 5 bases from J, with 10 bases in between. The CDR3 spells CASSFGADETQYF. CDR3 nucleotide sequence: TGCGCCAGCAGCTTTGGGGCGGATGAGACCCAGTACTTC. Full variable domain (outside the CDR3, taken from reference TRBV5-1 and TRBJ2-5): KAGVTQTPRYLIKTRGQQVTLSCSPISGHRSVSWYQQTPGQGLQFLFEYFSETQRNKGNFPGRFSGRQFSNSRSEMNVSTLELGDSALYLCASSFGADETQYFGPGTRLLVL.

This clone was seen a few times. The CDR3 sequence is CASSFTTNTGELFF. CDR3 nucleotide sequence: TGTGCCAGCAGCTTCACTACGAACACCGGGGAGCTGTTTTTT. The V gene is TRBV7-9, the J gene TRBJ2-2; D call uncertain. CDR1 and CDR2 from the germline V gene are SEHNR and FQNEAQ (reference sequence). Trimming cost V 3 bases and J 0 bases, with 5 bases left between them. The CDR3 covers 14 residues.

V gene TRBV6-5 combines with J gene TRBJ2-2; tentative D call: TRBD1 (5 bases). Looked up from germline, CDR1 is MNHEY and CDR2 is SVGAGI. The V gene lost 2 bases and the J gene lost 3 bases, with 13 bases spanning the gap. The CDR3 totals 16 residues. CDR3: CASSYNPPRDTGELFF. DNA of the CDR3: TGTGCCAGCAGTTACAATCCCCCCAGGGACACCGGGGAGCTGTTTTTT.

Only a few counts were recorded for this clone. The chain links TRBV7-6 to TRBJ1-3, with TRBD1 identical over 7 bases. CDR3 length: 15 residues. In germline, CDR1 is SGHVS, CDR2 FNYEAQ. Trimming took 5 bases from V and 4 from J; bases not matched to a gene: 8. The CDR3 loop reads CASSMGQLSGNTIYF. CDR3 nucleotides: TGTGCCAGCAGCATGGGACAGTTGTCCGGAAACACCATATATTTT.

This clone was found a few times. The chain links TRBV30 to TRBJ2-5; D may be TRBD1 (6 bases). The CDR3 runs 12 residues. The V end lost 5 bases, the J end lost 2 bases, and 9 bases lay between the germline ends. The V gene's germline CDR1 is GTSNPN and CDR2 SVGIG (reference sequence). The CDR3 protein is CAWGQKQETQYF. The CDR3 DNA reads as TGTGCCTGGGGACAGAAGCAAGAGACCCAGTACTTC.

The CDR3 spells CASSSRQGWETQYF. As DNA, the CDR3 is TGTGCCAGCAGCTCCCGGCAGGGGTGGGAGACCCAGTACTTC. The V call is TRBV7-9, the J call TRBJ2-5; D may be TRBD1 (6 bases). The CDR3 is 14 amino acids. V was cut by 4 bases and J by 5 bases, with 14 bases left in between. Germline V gene data show CDR1 as SEHNR and CDR2 as FQNEAQ (reference sequence). Full variable domain (remainder filled in from reference TRBV7-9 and TRBJ2-5): DTGVSQNPRHKITKRGQNVTFRCDPISEHNRLYWYRQTLGQGPEFLTYFQNEAQLEKSRLLSDRFSAERPKGSFSTLEIQRTEQGDSAMYLCASSSRQGWETQYFGPGTRLLVL.

The chain is built from TRBV6-1 and TRBJ2-1; 9 bases agree with TRBD2. The ends lost 10 bases at V and 0 bases at J; junction bases unmatched: 7. Germline CDR1 and CDR2: MNHNS and SASEGT. CDR3 length: 15 amino acids. The CDR3 loop is CATGLAPSSYNEQFF. CDR3 sequence (DNA): TGTGCCACCGGACTAGCGCCGAGCTCCTACAATGAGCAGTTCTTC.

This clone turned up a few times. This chain joins TRBV5-1 and TRBJ2-5; 10 nucleotides line up with TRBD1. V trimming: 4 bases; J trimming: 0 bases; junction bases outside the gene matches: 3. CDR3 length equals 15 residues. Germline CDR1 SGHRS, CDR2 YFSETQ. The CDR3 loop reads CASSTGQGDQETQYF. CDR3 nucleotide sequence: TGCGCCAGCAGCACAGGACAGGGGGACCAAGAGACCCAGTACTTC.

This clone came up a few times. The CDR3 nucleotides read TGTGCCATCAGTGAACGGGGGGAAACCTACGAGCAGTACTTC. Translating gives CAISERGETYEQYF. The V and J genes are TRBV10-3 and TRBJ2-7; 7 positions match TRBD2. Germline V CDR1 and CDR2: ENHRY, SYGVKD. The CDR3 spans 14 residues. After removal of 3 bases from V and 2 bases from J, the junction contained 4 bases not matched to a gene.

The chain couples TRBV30 to TRBJ2-5; TRBD1 matches 7 bases. The V segment lost 0 bases and the J segment 5 bases; nucleotides outside the gene matches: 9. The germline V gene encodes CDR1 GTSNPN and CDR2 SVGIG (reference sequence). CDR3 length: 15 amino acids. The CDR3 DNA sequence: TGTGCCTGGAGTGTAAACAGGGGATGGAGCGAGACCCAGTACTTC. Its protein product is CAWSVNRGWSETQYF.

This clone showed up just a few times. V usage is TRBV7-8 and J usage is TRBJ1-4; D perhaps matches TRBD1 (5 bases). Germline CDR1 SGHVS, CDR2 FQNEAQ. The germline V and J ends were trimmed by 6 bases and 6 bases, with 17 bases remaining between them. This CDR3 is built from 15 residues. CDR3 coding DNA: TGTGCCAGCAGTTGGGGGAGGCGGGCCGATGAAAAACTGTTTTTT. Its protein product is CASSWGRRADEKLFF.

This clone occurred a few times. The CDR3 here is CASSVVPGSDGSPLHF. CDR3 DNA: TGTGCCAGCAGCGTAGTTCCGGGGTCTGATGGTTCACCCCTCCACTTT. The chain is built from TRBV9 and TRBJ1-6; no definite D call. The CDR3 length is 16 residues. With 0 bases removed from V and 9 bases from J, the gap between germline ends came to 16 bases. Per the germline V gene, CDR1 is SGDLS and CDR2 is YYNGEE.

The gene calls are TRBV5-1 and TRBJ1-6, with 7 bases aligning to TRBD1. This CDR3 is 18 amino acids long. Germline V gene lookup returns CDR1 SGHRS and CDR2 YFSETQ. V gave up 5 bases and J gave up 7 bases; unmatched junction bases: 18. Here the CDR3 DNA reads TGCGCCAGCAGACCCGACAGGGAGACCCCCCTGCCGAATTCACCCCTCCACTTT. Protein product: CASRPDRETPLPNSPLHF.